These 17 T cell receptor beta chains were sequenced from one sample in a study of T-cell reconstitution after alpha-beta-depleted transplantation in children (dated by TCRdb to 2016 to 2017). Library construction relied on PCR. The sample was run on an Illumina HiSeq 2500. To normalize quantification of the TCRbeta repertoire, the TCR libraries were built with molecular barcoding that relied on unique molecular identifiers. Through fastp at Q25 and MiXCR, TCRdb rebuilt clones from the public reads, retaining in-frame beta chains. Merged by CDR3 protein, the rows form single entries marked with the most common genes and DNA. The sample table lists some 300,000 distinct CDR3 sequences, 10% of them with a count of one. The ten largest clonotypes hold less than 2.5% of the sample. Here the sequenced sample was PBMCs from the stem cell graft donor, taken from the stem cell graft. The receptors originated from a human donor who donated a stem cell graft to a child with acute lymphoblastic leukemia.

V gene TRBV15 combines with J gene TRBJ2-4; D unresolved. This CDR3 is 14 amino acids long. Germline V lookup: CDR1 LNHNV, CDR2 YYDKDF (reference sequence). V lost 2 bases and J 0 bases, leaving 5 bases between the germline ends. CDR3 nucleotide sequence: TGTGCCACCAGCAGAAGGCTAGCCAAAAACATTCAGTACTTC. It specifies CATSRRLAKNIQYF.

Ten or more counts support this clonotype. The genes are TRBV5-1 and TRBJ1-5; 8 bases are shared with TRBD1. V shed 4 bases and J 6 bases; nucleotides not matched to a gene: 9. Per the germline V gene, CDR1 is SGHRS and CDR2 is YFSETQ. The CDR3 has 15 amino acids. DNA for the CDR3: TGCGCCAGCAGCGAGACAACAGGGGGTGGTCAGCCCCAGCATTTT. This sequence encodes CASSETTGGGQPQHF. Filled out from reference TRBV5-1 and TRBJ1-5, the complete variable domain reads KAGVTQTPRYLIKTRGQQVTLSCSPISGHRSVSWYQQTPGQGLQFLFEYFSETQRNKGNFPGRFSGRQFSNSRSEMNVSTLELGDSALYLCASSETTGGGQPQHFGDGTRLSIL.

This clonotype was observed a few times. This chain joins TRBV29-1 and TRBJ2-5, with D possibly being TRBD1 (6 bases). Trimming removed 3 bases at V and 4 bases at J, with 15 bases between. Germline V gives CDR1 SQVTM, CDR2 ANQGSEA. This CDR3 is built from 14 residues. The CDR3 loop reads CSVEWGLPLETQYF. The CDR3 coding sequence is TGCAGCGTTGAGTGGGGGCTACCGTTAGAGACCCAGTACTTC.

The rearrangement uses TRBV29-1 and TRBJ2-1; 8 bases are shared with TRBD2. The germline V gene has CDR1 SQVTM and CDR2 ANQGSEA. The CDR3 consists of 15 residues. Germline trimming cut 2 bases from V and 5 bases from J; bases unmatched to any gene: 8. For the CDR3, the DNA is TGCAGCGTTGAAATTGCGGGAGGTCTCCACAATGAGCAGTTCTTC. Translated, it gives CSVEIAGGLHNEQFF.

This clonotype showed up many times. The chain uses TRBV2 and TRBJ1-1; 7 bases fit TRBD1. The CDR3 totals 16 residues. The J segment lost 4 bases and the V segment lost 6 bases, leaving 14 bases of the junction unmatched. Germline assignment: CDR1 SNHLY and CDR2 FYNNEI. CDR3 sequence reads: CASRGPPTGSGTEAFF. In nucleotides, the CDR3 is TGTGCCAGCAGGGGCCCCCCGACAGGGTCGGGCACTGAAGCTTTCTTT.

The sample holds a few counts of this clonotype. The chain is built from TRBV4-3 and TRBJ1-1; no definite D call. Germline values: CDR1 LGHNA, CDR2 YSLEER. The CDR3 is 15 amino acids. The V end was cut by 1 base, the J end by 6 bases, with 15 bases between. CDR3 protein: CASSQGDLYSSEAFF. CDR3 in DNA: TGCGCCAGCAGCCAAGGGGATCTATATTCATCTGAAGCTTTCTTT.

This clonotype has at least ten counts. This chain connects TRBV9 to TRBJ2-7; D perhaps matches TRBD2 (5 bases). V was cut by 0 bases and J by 1 base, with 17 bases left in between. Germline assignment: CDR1 SGDLS and CDR2 YYNGEE. This CDR3 is 17 amino acids long. CDR3 in amino acids: CASSVEAGGPLSYEQYF. CDR3 sequence (DNA): TGTGCCAGCAGCGTAGAGGCGGGCGGACCACTATCCTACGAGCAGTACTTC.

The chain is built from TRBV5-1 and TRBJ2-7, with no clear D. Germline loops: CDR1 SGHRS, CDR2 YFSETQ. V was trimmed by 1 base and J by 2 bases, leaving 13 bases between them. This CDR3 has 15 amino acids. CDR3: CASSLNHLRTYEQYF. The CDR3 nucleotides read TGCGCCAGCAGCTTGAACCATCTCCGTACCTACGAGCAGTACTTC.

This clonotype was counted only a few times. The CDR3 protein is CASRKLGQGEQYF. DNA of the CDR3: TGTGCCAGCAGAAAACTCGGACAGGGGGAGCAGTACTTC. The gene calls are TRBV6-1 and TRBJ2-7; 9 nucleotides align to TRBD1. CDR1 MNHNS and CDR2 SASEGT come from the germline V gene. This CDR3 is built from 13 residues. Unmatched junction bases numbered 7, after V lost 6 bases and J lost 7 bases.

In its sample, this clonotype was seen many times. The rearrangement links TRBV7-6 to TRBJ2-7; D may match TRBD1 or TRBD2 (5 bases each). The V gene's germline CDR1 is SGHVS and CDR2 FNYEAQ. The CDR3 spans 14 residues. The V end lost 1 base, the J end lost 0 bases, and 7 bases lay between the germline ends. The CDR3 nucleotides read TGTGCCAGCAGCTTAGTGGGGGACTCCTACGAGCAGTACTTC. It is translated as CASSLVGDSYEQYF.

The CDR3 DNA is TGCAGTGCTAGTAAGGGGACAGGGTTCAATCAGCCCCAGCATTTT. It codes for CSASKGTGFNQPQHF. This chain links TRBV20-1 with TRBJ1-5, with 9 nucleotides matching TRBD1. Germline V gives CDR1 DFQATT, CDR2 SNEGSKA (reference sequence). The CDR3 totals 15 residues. V lost 3 bases, J lost 3 bases, and 6 bases stayed unmatched.

The chain uses TRBV20-1 and TRBJ2-3, with D tentatively TRBD2 (8 bases). CDR3 length: 15 amino acids. The germline CDR1 and CDR2 sequences are DFQATT and SNEGSKA (reference sequence). Deletions cut 2 bases from V and 4 bases from J, with 16 bases between. For the CDR3, the DNA is TGCAGTGCTAGAAATACGGGAGGGGGCGCAGATACGCAGTATTTT. Amino acid sequence: CSARNTGGGADTQYF.

V gene TRBV28 combines with J gene TRBJ2-5, with TRBD2 identical over 7 bases. Germline loops: CDR1 MDHEN, CDR2 SYDVKM. With V trimmed by 6 bases and J by 9 bases, 13 bases remained unmatched. The CDR3 loop spans 14 amino acids. This CDR3 reads CASSPRLAPGAQYF. The CDR3 nucleotides are TGTGCCAGCAGCCCCCGACTAGCCCCAGGAGCCCAGTACTTC.

This chain uses TRBV3-1 with TRBJ2-2, with 8 bases identical to TRBD2. Germline V gene data show CDR1 as LGHDT and CDR2 as YNNKEL (reference sequence). Losses at the gene ends were 2 bases for V and 4 bases for J; bases not matched to a gene: 15. The CDR3 spans 19 residues. The CDR3 reads CASSQPPAGGTPITGELFF. Written as DNA, the CDR3 is TGTGCCAGCAGCCAACCCCCGGCGGGAGGCACTCCCATCACCGGGGAGCTGTTTTTT.

This clonotype was counted a few times. This rearrangement joins TRBV20-1 to TRBJ2-5; D possibly uses TRBD1 or TRBD2 (7 bases each). The CDR3 sequence is 15 residues long. The V gene lost 3 bases and the J gene lost 5 bases, with 19 bases spanning the gap. Germline-derived CDR1 and CDR2 are DFQATT and SNEGSKA (reference sequence). CDR3 loop: CSASGGGGQRETQYF. As DNA, the CDR3 is TGCAGTGCTAGTGGGGGAGGGGGACAGCGGGAGACCCAGTACTTC.

In this sample, this clonotype turned up a few times. This rearrangement joins TRBV24-1 to TRBJ2-2; tentatively, D is TRBD1 (6 bases). V lost 3 bases, J lost 10 bases, and 11 bases lay in between. CDR1 is KGHDR and CDR2 is SFDVKD in the germline V gene. This CDR3 is built from 13 residues. The chain's CDR3 is CATSDLRTAELFF. The CDR3, as DNA: TGTGCCACCAGTGATCTACGGACAGCGGAGCTGTTTTTT.

This clonotype was detected only a few times. The chain is built from TRBV27 and TRBJ2-7; no clear D. Between the trimmed V and J ends, which lost 3 bases and 2 bases, there was a span of 11 bases. CDR3 length: 14 amino acids. Germline CDR1 and CDR2: MNHEY and SMNVEV (reference sequence). CDR3 nucleotides: TGTGCCAGCAGTTTTGCCGTATATCCCTACGAGCAGTACTTC. As protein: CASSFAVYPYEQYF.